This T cell receptor beta chain derives from a study of beta chain features in type 1 diabetes. Study-wide background: Healthy donors and patients had similar age, gender and cell yields.

The CDR3 runs 15 residues. CDR1 and CDR2 (germline): MDHEN, SYDVKM. With V trimmed by 6 bases and J by 6 bases, 10 bases remained unmatched. Broader study findings: Fewer insertions but more deletions were seen at VDJ junctions in type 1 diabetes patients. All four CD4+ subsets of Type 1 diabetes patients contained TCRB CDR3s that were moderately but significantly shorter.

Central memory, naive, regulatory and stem cell-like memory CD4+ cells were sorted by CD45RO/CCR7/CD25/CD127/CD95/CD27. Expressed TCRB transcripts were sequenced because the entire RNA isolate underwent reverse transcription. The method was immunoSEQ multiplex PCR; TCRdb's version includes in-frame clones alone and lacks a portion of them. The table has hundreds of thousands of clones, around 15% seen once. This clone showed up just a few times. Its antigen is as yet unknown. What was sequenced was naive CD4+ T cells from blood. The sequence was obtained from a man between 25 and 39 years old with type 1 diabetes. The chain joins TRBV28 to TRBJ2-1, with 8 bases aligning to TRBD1. CDR3 in amino acids: CASSLGQGALNEQFF. CDR3 DNA sequence: TGTGCCAGCAGCCTCGGACAGGGAGCGCTCAATGAGCAGTTCTTC.